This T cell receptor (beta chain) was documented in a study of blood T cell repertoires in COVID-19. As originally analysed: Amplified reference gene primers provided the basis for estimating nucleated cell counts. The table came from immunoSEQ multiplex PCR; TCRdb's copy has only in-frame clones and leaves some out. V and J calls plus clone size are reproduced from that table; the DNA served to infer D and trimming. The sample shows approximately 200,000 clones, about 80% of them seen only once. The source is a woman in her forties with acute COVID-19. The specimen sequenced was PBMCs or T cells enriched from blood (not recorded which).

For the CDR3, the DNA is TGTGCCAGCACCGTGCGGGGGGGTAAAGATACGCAGTATTTT. Translated, it gives CASTVRGGKDTQYF. This sequence joins TRBV9 and TRBJ2-3; TRBD2 matches 9 bases. J lost 5 bases, V lost 6 bases, and 7 bases had no gene match. Looked up from germline, CDR1 is SGDLS and CDR2 is YYNGEE. The CDR3 contains 14 residues.